One and the same sample provided the 8 T cell receptor beta chains below, sequenced in a study of preoperative IRX-2 immunotherapy in early breast cancer. Method: immunoSEQ multiplex PCR; TCRdb's copy keeps in-frame clones and lacks some. The data show some 1,500 clones, approximately 68% seen once. Treatment denoted: preoperative locoregional IRX-2 cytokine immunotherapy. The specimen comprised tumor tissue, sampled after IRX-2 immunotherapy. The receptors come from a human donor with breast cancer.

The chain recombines TRBV6-8 with TRBJ1-3; no clear D. CDR3 length: 14 residues. Germline CDR1 reads MNHGY; CDR2 reads SAAAGT. Trimming stripped 0 bases from V and 4 bases from J, with 7 bases between. The CDR3 loop reads CASSYSPIGNTIYF. Written as DNA, the CDR3 is TGTGCCAGCAGTTACTCTCCCATCGGAAACACCATATATTTT.

This clone has only one observation. This chain uses TRBV11-3 with TRBJ1-1; TRBD1 is a possible D gene (5 bases). The length of the CDR3 is 14 residues. Germline CDR1 is SGHNT and CDR2 is YENEEA. V was trimmed by 5 bases and J by 8 bases, leaving 18 bases between them. The CDR3 nucleotides read TGTGCCAGCAGCCATCCCGTCCCCGCAGGGGAAGCTTTCTTT. It codes for CASSHPVPAGEAFF.

This clone appeared a single time. The chain has TRBV11-3 and TRBJ2-5; 8 bases line up with TRBD1. The CDR3 length is 15 residues. Germline loops: CDR1 SGHNT, CDR2 YENEEA. The V gene end was trimmed by 5 bases and the J gene end by 5 bases; junction bases not matched to a gene: 10. CDR3 protein: CASSRIQGVTETQYF. In DNA form, the CDR3 reads TGTGCCAGCAGCCGAATACAGGGGGTCACGGAGACCCAGTACTTC.

This clone appeared a single time. The rearrangement uses TRBV19 and TRBJ2-3; no reliable D call. V dropped 5 bases and J dropped 4 bases, with 13 bases sitting between them. The CDR3 covers 14 residues. Germline CDR1 LNHDA, CDR2 SQIVND (reference sequence). The CDR3 nucleotides are TGTGCCAGTAGTCCTAGATCCTCCCCAGATACGCAGTATTTT. Translating gives CASSPRSSPDTQYF. Supplemented by reference TRBV19 and TRBJ2-3, the full variable domain reads DGGITQSPKYLFRKEGQNVTLSCEQNLNHDAMYWYRQDPGQGLRLIYYSQIVNDFQKGDIAEGYSVSREKKESFPLTVTSAQKNPTAFYLCASSPRSSPDTQYFGPGTRLTVL.

The sample holds a few counts of this clone. The chain links TRBV6-8 to TRBJ2-2; 9 nucleotides agree with TRBD1. V gave up 4 bases and J gave up 3 bases; unmatched junction bases: 9. The V gene's germline CDR1 is MNHGY and CDR2 SAAAGT. The CDR3 runs to 17 residues. CDR3 loop: CASSWGTGQGYTGELFF. The CDR3 DNA reads TGTGCCAGCAGTTGGGGGACGGGACAGGGATACACCGGGGAGCTGTTTTTT.

The rearrangement uses TRBV12-2 and TRBJ1-5; TRBD1, the table's D call, lacks a check against the DNA. TRBV12-2 is recorded as a pseudogene. The CDR3 is 14 residues long. CDR3 residues: CASGRGGEGQPQHF. The CDR3 coding sequence is TGTGCCAGTGGTCGAGGGGGCGAGGGTCAGCCCCAGCATTTT.

The J gene is TRBJ1-5, the V gene TRBV18; D gene unclear. CDR3 length equals 15 residues. Germline CDR1 is KGHSH and CDR2 is LQKENI. V lost 3 bases to trimming and J lost 2 bases, with 11 bases between them. The CDR3 spells CASSPAGTGNQPQHF. CDR3 nucleotides: TGTGCCAGCTCACCCGCGGGAACGGGCAATCAGCCCCAGCATTTT. Together with reference TRBV18 and TRBJ1-5, the CDR3 gives the full variable domain: NAGVMQNPRHLVRRRGQEARLRCSPMKGHSHVYWYRQLPEEGLKFMVYLQKENIIDESGMPKERFSAEFPKEGPSILRIQQVVRGDSAAYFCASSPAGTGNQPQHFGDGTRLSIL.

The V and J genes are TRBV11-3 and TRBJ2-7; TRBD1 agrees at 10 bases. After removal of 6 bases from V and 2 bases from J, the junction contained 4 bases not matched to a gene. CDR1 SGHNT and CDR2 YENEEA come from the germline V gene. The CDR3 length is 14 residues. CDR3 region: CASRRTGGAYEQYF. The CDR3 region has the DNA TGTGCCAGCAGACGGACAGGGGGGGCCTACGAGCAGTACTTC.